The sequence of this T cell receptor beta chain was determined in a study of shared clonotypes between healthy human individuals. For the study at large: Three plates each covered CD4 naive and memory; CD8 naive two, CD8 memory one.

Genomic DNA per cell subset filled all wells of several immunoSEQ plates. Only in-frame clones appear in the TCRdb table, and some are missing; sequencing was by immunoSEQ multiplex PCR. The sample has about 1,800,000 clones; over 85% are singletons. CD45RO-negative cells were positively selected for CCR7, leaving out terminally differentiated effector memory CD45RA+ cells. CDR3 length: 14 amino acids. Per germline, CDR1 MNHEY and CDR2 SMNVEV (reference sequence). V dropped 3 bases and J dropped 3 bases, with 12 bases sitting between them. A note on this clone: The antigen remains unidentified.

Findings of the study overall: Naive subsets tended to show greater estimated richness than memory subsets.

The sample was naive CD8+ T cells sorted from blood. The J gene is TRBJ2-7, the V gene TRBV27; D is unclear. This receptor was obtained from a man between 18 and 29 years old in good health. CDR3 in DNA: TGTGCCAGCAGTTTTTTTCCCGTCGGCTACGAGCAGTACTTC. Translated, it gives CASSFFPVGYEQYF.